This is a list of T cell receptor beta chains from one sample in a study of shared clonotypes between healthy human individuals. Sequencing was performed with immunoSEQ multiplex PCR; in TCRdb, only in-frame clones are kept and a portion is missing. The table lists 2 million to 2.5 million clones, 85% to 95% of them singletons, with approximately 0.13% in the top ten. Sequenced input: naive CD4+ T cells sorted from blood. These receptors were collected from a man aged 18 to 35 in good health. Each CDR3 is given with its conserved first and last residue. D genes are given only for firm matches. Only part of the rows carry a size: once, few, many, or a class if the clone is expanded.

d_gene,j_gene,v_gene,abundance,CDR3aa,CDR3nt
TRBD2,TRBJ2-1,TRBV9,NA,CASSVGLAGGLNEQFF,TGTGCCAGCAGCGTAGGGCTAGCGGGAGGACTAAATGAGCAGTTCTTC
NA,TRBJ2-7,TRBV5-4,NA,CASSPGLAREQYF,TGTGCCAGCAGCCCTGGACTGGCTCGGGAGCAGTACTTC
NA,TRBJ1-2,TRBV30,NA,CAWRWGSGVASGYTF,TGTGCCTGGAGGTGGGGTTCAGGGGTGGCTAGTGGCTACACCTTC
TRBD1,TRBJ1-2,TRBV9,NA,CASSQIDRGVGYTF,TGTGCCAGCAGCCAAATCGACAGGGGGGTTGGCTACACCTTC
NA,TRBJ1-3,TRBV6-5,NA,CASSYDRAGNTIYF,TGTGCCAGCAGTTATGACCGAGCTGGAAACACCATATATTTT
TRBD1,TRBJ1-1,TRBV9,NA,CASSVGVEGAWNTEAFF,TGTGCCAGCAGCGTAGGGGTTGAGGGGGCTTGGAACACTGAAGCTTTCTTT
NA,TRBJ2-1,TRBV7-9,NA,CASSPDGYGQFF,TGTGCCAGCAGCCCGGACGGGTATGGGCAGTTCTTC
NA,TRBJ2-5,TRBV7-1,NA,CASSLVSGLYQETQYF,TGTGCCAGCAGCTTAGTGTCAGGGTTATACCAAGAGACCCAGTACTTC
NA,TRBJ2-1,TRBV7-9,once,CASSLIFAGSTPTYNEQFF,TGTGCCAGCAGCTTGATCTTTGCGGGGTCAACGCCCACCTACAATGAGCAGTTCTTC
NA,TRBJ2-7,TRBV15,NA,CATSRDHSSQLAGEQYF,TGTGCCACCAGCAGAGATCATAGCTCCCAACTAGCTGGCGAGCAGTACTTC
TRBD2,TRBJ2-1,TRBV4-1,NA,CASSQGRAGIVYGEQFF,TGCGCCAGCAGCCAAGGACGAGCGGGGATCGTCTATGGTGAGCAGTTCTTC
NA,TRBJ2-2,TRBV6-5,NA,CASSSVGGAGELFF,TGTGCCAGCAGTTCCGTAGGGGGGGCCGGGGAGCTGTTTTTT
NA,TRBJ1-2,TRBV18,NA,CASSQGLVGYTF,TGTGCCAGCTCACAGGGACTCGTCGGCTACACCTTC
TRBD1,TRBJ1-2,TRBV6-5,NA,CASSRTGAVYGYTF,TGTGCCAGCAGCCGGACAGGTGCTGTCTATGGCTACACCTTC
NA,TRBJ2-4,TRBV2,NA,CASRTEVINIQYF,TGTGCCAGCAGGACGGAGGTGATAAACATTCAGTACTTC
TRBD1,TRBJ1-5,TRBV6-6,NA,CASSRTGGNVQPQHF,TGTGCCAGCAGTCGAACAGGGGGCAACGTTCAGCCCCAGCATTTT
TRBD2,TRBJ2-5,TRBV5-5,NA,CASSPLAGGPTETQYF,TGTGCCAGCAGCCCTTTAGCGGGGGGGCCTACAGAGACCCAGTACTTC
TRBD1,TRBJ1-4,TRBV27,NA,CASSLSGTVQNEKLFF,TGTGCCAGCAGTTTATCCGGGACAGTACAGAATGAAAAACTGTTTTTT
TRBD1,TRBJ1-2,TRBV9,NA,CASSRDRGEHYGYTF,TGTGCCAGCAGCAGGGACAGGGGGGAGCACTATGGCTACACCTTC
TRBD1,TRBJ1-2,TRBV18,NA,CASFLDRGNGYTF,TGTGCCAGCTTCTTGGACAGGGGGAATGGCTACACCTTC
TRBD1,TRBJ2-7,TRBV19,NA,CASSRLPGQRSYEQYF,TGTGCCAGTAGTCGACTCCCGGGACAGCGGTCCTACGAGCAGTACTTC
NA,TRBJ2-3,TRBV30,NA,CARRTASTDTQYF,TGTGCCCGCCGGACAGCTAGCACAGATACGCAGTATTTT
NA,TRBJ1-5,TRBV4-1,few,CASSQEGSNQPQHF,TGCGCCAGCAGCCAAGAGGGAAGCAATCAGCCCCAGCATTTT
TRBD2,TRBJ2-5,TRBV5-1,NA,CASSLGLAGARETQYF,TGCGCCAGCAGCTTGGGGCTAGCGGGGGCGCGGGAGACCCAGTACTTC
TRBD2,TRBJ2-1,TRBV7-2,NA,CASKGLADYNEQFF,TGTGCCTCCAAGGGACTAGCGGATTACAATGAGCAGTTCTTC
TRBD2,TRBJ2-7,TRBV6-1,NA,CASNVGTSGSYEQYF,TGTGCCAGCAACGTTGGGACTAGCGGTTCCTACGAGCAGTACTTC
NA,TRBJ2-5,TRBV6-5,NA,CASSYSVGRATETQYF,TGTGCCAGCAGTTACTCAGTGGGCCGGGCAACGGAGACCCAGTACTTC
NA,TRBJ2-1,TRBV30,once,CAWTQSSYNEQFF,TGTGCCTGGACCCAAAGCTCCTACAATGAGCAGTTCTTC
TRBD1,TRBJ1-2,TRBV6-1,once,CASSKKDRDLYGYTF,TGTGCCAGCAGTAAAAAGGACAGGGACCTATATGGCTACACCTTC
NA,TRBJ2-7,TRBV6-1,NA,CASSEGRLYF,TGTGCCAGCAGTGAAGGACGTTTGTACTTC
NA,TRBJ1-6,TRBV5-1,NA,CASSLVGSRYNSPLHF,TGCGCCAGCAGCTTGGTCGGGTCCCGCTATAATTCACCCCTCCACTTT
NA,TRBJ2-7,TRBV19,NA,CASSINRGGGEQYF,TGTGCCAGTAGTATCAACAGGGGAGGTGGGGAGCAGTACTTC
TRBD1,TRBJ2-7,TRBV11-3,NA,CASSRDRASYEQYF,TGTGCCAGCAGCCGGGACAGGGCATCCTACGAGCAGTACTTC
NA,TRBJ1-1,TRBV5-1,NA,CASSPRTANTEAFF,TGCGCCAGCAGCCCGAGGACGGCGAACACTGAAGCTTTCTTT
NA,TRBJ1-1,TRBV2,NA,CASSGTMNTEAFF,TGTGCCAGCAGTGGAACCATGAACACTGAAGCTTTCTTT
NA,TRBJ1-1,TRBV29-1,NA,CSVDLGGNTEAFF,TGCAGCGTTGATCTAGGCGGGAACACTGAAGCTTTCTTT